Shown below are 18 T cell receptor beta chains from a single sample sequenced in a study of T cells in Graves' hyperthyroidism and ophthalmopathy. Authors of the study amplified TCR beta CDR3 regions from RNA transcripts. Primed by the HTBI set, a first-round RT-PCR was run on the TCR CDR3. TCRdb called the multiplex PCR reads again in MiXCR, with one record for every CDR3 protein. The repertoire holds hundreds of thousands of distinct CDR3 sequences, with about 20% as singletons. The material sequenced was blood. Every receptor here comes from a woman in her seventies with Graves' ophthalmopathy.

This chain connects TRBV2 to TRBJ2-1, with unresolved D. In germline, CDR1 is SNHLY, CDR2 FYNNEI. The V gene lost 8 bases and the J gene lost 5 bases, with 1 base spanning the gap. The CDR3 totals 9 residues. DNA of the CDR3: TGTGCCAGCCACAATGAGCAGTTCTTC. It yields the protein CASHNEQFF.

V gene TRBV12-3 or TRBV12-4 combines with J gene TRBJ1-4; 7 positions match TRBD1. The CDR3 runs 15 residues. The V and J ends lost 5 bases and 5 bases, in that order; junction bases with no gene match: 8. The CDR3 nucleotides are TGTGCCAGCAGTGGTTACAGGGGCGTCAATGAAAAACTGTTTTTT. Residues: CASSGYRGVNEKLFF.

This clonotype occurred many times. CDR3 loop: CASSFYGDTQYF. In DNA form, the CDR3 reads TGTGCCAGCAGTTTTTATGGTGATACGCAGTATTTT. V and J are TRBV12-3 or TRBV12-4 and TRBJ2-3; no reliable D call. The CDR3 loop spans 12 amino acids. V lost 3 bases, J lost 6 bases, and 7 bases lay in between.

This clonotype was seen at least ten times. The chain links TRBV12-3 or TRBV12-4 to TRBJ2-5; the match to TRBD2 covers 9 bases. V gave up 6 bases and J gave up 5 bases; unmatched junction bases: 19. This CDR3 has 18 residues. CDR3 loop: CASSLRSGLAGRGETQYF. The CDR3 nucleotides are TGTGCCAGCAGCTTACGCTCTGGGCTAGCGGGACGGGGGGAGACCCAGTACTTC.

CDR3 residues: CATSRESYGYTF. The CDR3 DNA reads TGTGCCACCAGCAGAGAGAGCTATGGCTACACCTTC. The chain uses TRBV15 and TRBJ1-2, with no clear D. The germline V and J ends were trimmed by 0 bases and 4 bases, with 3 bases remaining between them. Germline CDR1 reads LNHNV; CDR2 reads YYDKDF (reference sequence). CDR3 length: 12 amino acids.

This clonotype was observed once. This chain connects TRBV6-1 to TRBJ2-1; 8 positions agree with TRBD2. From germline, CDR1 is MNHNS and CDR2 SASEGT. Unmatched junction bases numbered 11, after V lost 6 bases and J lost 10 bases. The CDR3 contains 14 residues. The CDR3 DNA is TGTGCCAGCAGACCCGGGGGGGCGCCCCGGGAGCAGTTCTTC. Protein product: CASRPGGAPREQFF.

This clonotype has a handful of counts. The rearrangement joins TRBV20-1 to TRBJ2-1; tentatively, D is TRBD1 (6 bases). Germline V gives CDR1 DFQATT, CDR2 SNEGSKA (reference sequence). V dropped 3 bases and J dropped 6 bases, with 15 bases sitting between them. This CDR3 has 14 residues. In DNA form, the CDR3 reads TGCAGTGCTAGCCAGGGGCCCGTAGCCAATGAGCAGTTCTTC. As protein: CSASQGPVANEQFF.

This chain links TRBV9 with TRBJ2-2; the D is unclear. Germline V gene sequence: CDR1 SGDLS, CDR2 YYNGEE. The length of the CDR3 is 14 residues. The V end lost 4 bases, the J end lost 5 bases, and 12 bases lay between the germline ends. This chain's CDR3 is CASSNPLRTGELFF. The CDR3 nucleotides are TGTGCCAGCAGCAACCCCTTGCGGACCGGGGAGCTGTTTTTT.

This clonotype was seen many times. The J gene is TRBJ2-1, the V gene TRBV11-1; no clear D gene. The CDR3 loop spans 12 amino acids. The V gene's germline CDR1 is SGHAT and CDR2 FQDESV (reference sequence). The ends were cut back, 0 bases at V and 9 bases at J, with 6 bases in the middle. The CDR3: CASSLALGEQFF. The DNA for the CDR3 is TGTGCCAGCAGCTTAGCGCTGGGTGAGCAGTTCTTC.

This clonotype came up a few times. This rearrangement joins TRBV27 to TRBJ1-5; a weak D match, TRBD1 (6 bases). The CDR3 is 14 amino acids. Trimming removed 3 bases at V and 10 bases at J, with 16 bases between. CDR1 and CDR2 (germline): MNHEY, SMNVEV (reference sequence). CDR3 DNA sequence: TGTGCCAGCAGTTTTGGGGGGGCCGGACCCCCCCAGCATTTT. This gives the protein CASSFGGAGPPQHF.

The chain has TRBV27 and TRBJ2-7, with 13 bases identical to TRBD2. The V segment lost 6 bases and the J segment 2 bases; nucleotides outside the gene matches: 7. This CDR3 spans 16 amino acids. From germline, CDR1 is MNHEY and CDR2 SMNVEV (reference sequence). CDR3 sequence reads: CASRRTSGSSTYEQYF. Here the CDR3 DNA reads TGTGCCAGCAGGAGGACTAGCGGGAGCTCTACCTACGAGCAGTACTTC.

This clonotype was seen a handful of times. This chain links TRBV6-1 with TRBJ2-1; 8 nucleotides agree with TRBD1. The CDR3 runs to 15 residues. CDR1 is MNHNS and CDR2 is SASEGT in the germline V gene. With V trimmed by 5 bases and J by 8 bases, 11 bases remained unmatched. CDR3 region: CASSRGARGHYEQFF. The CDR3 bases are TGTGCCAGCAGTCGTGGGGCCAGGGGGCACTATGAGCAGTTCTTC.

This clonotype showed up many times. This chain joins TRBV6-2 or TRBV6-3 and TRBJ1-2; D gene ambiguous. Trimming stripped 5 bases from V and 5 bases from J, with 9 bases between. This CDR3 has 12 amino acids. CDR1 and CDR2 (germline): MNHEY, SVGEGT. CDR3 in amino acids: CASSRRGYGYTF. The CDR3 DNA sequence: TGTGCCAGCAGTAGGCGGGGATATGGCTACACCTTC.

This rearrangement joins TRBV20-1 to TRBJ2-5, with no clear D. Trimming left V 4 bases short and J 5 bases short, with 14 bases between. The length of the CDR3 is 13 residues. The germline V gene encodes CDR1 DFQATT and CDR2 SNEGSKA (reference sequence). The CDR3: CSAILNRRETQYF. CDR3 coding DNA: TGCAGTGCTATTCTCAACAGAAGGGAGACCCAGTACTTC.

V is TRBV10-3 and J is TRBJ1-3; D not resolved. There are 15 residues in the CDR3. V was cut by 9 bases and J by 0 bases, with 15 bases left in between. Looked up from germline, CDR1 is ENHRY and CDR2 is SYGVKD. CDR3 nucleotides: TGTGCCATGGGCGGCGCGGGCCTCTCTGGAAACACCATATATTTT. This sequence encodes CAMGGAGLSGNTIYF.

J is TRBJ2-1 and V is TRBV5-1; 10 positions agree with TRBD2. The length of the CDR3 is 16 residues. Trimming removed 4 bases from V and 8 bases from J; junction bases left unmatched: 12. Germline V lookup: CDR1 SGHRS, CDR2 YFSETQ. The CDR3 here is CASSLYRLAGEDEQFF. The DNA for the CDR3 is TGCGCCAGCAGCCTATACAGACTAGCGGGTGAGGATGAGCAGTTCTTC.

This chain joins TRBV11-1 and TRBJ1-1; weak D call: TRBD1 (6 bases). The germline V gene has CDR1 SGHAT and CDR2 FQDESV (reference sequence). V was shortened by 6 bases and J by 1 base, with 24 bases between the two germline ends. This CDR3 has 18 residues. In DNA, the CDR3 is TGTGCCAGCAGGCGGAGAACAGGGATCTTTGGCGGGAACACTGAAGCTTTCTTT. Translation gives CASRRRTGIFGGNTEAFF.

About this clonotype itself: This may come from a read error, since a much larger clone is one base off. This sequence joins TRBV7-2 and TRBJ2-7; D unclear. Germline CDR1 reads SGHTA; CDR2 reads FQGNSA. Trimming took 2 bases from V and 7 from J, leaving 12 bases between them. The CDR3 consists of 13 residues. DNA for the CDR3: TGTGCCAGCAGCTTAACGGAGCTCCATGAGCAGTACTTC. It encodes CASSLTELHEQYF.